This T cell receptor beta chain was captured by sequencing in a study of blood T cells in healthy people across ages. Healthy Caucasian individuals from Russia aged about 6 to 100 served as donors. To note about this clonotype: Its antigen is not identified.

CDR3 length equals 15 residues. V was clipped by 1 base and J by 4 bases; unmatched bases: 10. CDR1 and CDR2 (germline): DFQATT, SNEGSKA (reference sequence). Study findings and constraints: The study lacked donor CMV status, which possibly confounded expanded clonotype changes.

A second PCR, run for roughly 6 to 11 cycles, used a sample-barcoded 5' primer plus a J-beta primer mix. Every sample produced at least 2.5 million CDR3-containing paired-end reads. One entry per CDR3 protein, called by TCRdb with MiXCR from the 5' RACE reads. The table has about 780,000 distinct CDR3 sequences, around half seen once; the top ten hold 15% to 20%. The TCR was taken from a man older than 75 in good health. Material for sequencing was blood. This rearrangement joins TRBV20-1 to TRBJ2-7; 7 positions match TRBD2. For the CDR3, the DNA is TGCAGTGCTAGAGGCCCGGGGGGAGCTGGGTACGAGCAGTACTTC. It codes for CSARGPGGAGYEQYF.